Each of the 18 T cell receptor beta chains below was sequenced from the same sample in a study of T cell changes during pregnancy in multiple sclerosis (dated by TCRdb to the late 2010s). Library creation used the immunoSEQ multiplex PCR assay. In TCRdb, the immuneACCESS table is reduced to in-frame sequences with V and J assigned. These tables do not hold every clone; where another copy was compared, an unresolved V gene accounts for under half, and the others remain unexplained. Present in this sample are roughly 38,000 clones, around 90% of which were seen just once. The ten largest clonotypes hold roughly 0.66% of the sample. The source material was CD4+ T cells from peripheral blood mononuclear cells, sampled in the second trimester of pregnancy. The receptors stem from a female donor in good health, enrolled as a control in a pregnancy study.

This chain joins TRBV5-4 and TRBJ2-1, with a tentative D call TRBD1 (6 bases). The CDR3 has 17 residues. Trimming took 4 bases from V and 7 from J, leaving 24 bases between them. CDR1 is SGHNT, CDR2 YYREEE, per germline (reference sequence). CDR3: CASSGPLNRRGLNEQFF. The CDR3 DNA follows: TGTGCCAGCAGCGGCCCGCTAAACCGCAGGGGATTGAATGAGCAGTTCTTC.

V usage is TRBV29-1 and J usage is TRBJ1-5; 8 bases are shared with TRBD1. Per the germline V gene, CDR1 is SQVTM and CDR2 is ANQGSEA. The CDR3 runs to 16 residues. V lost 4 bases, J lost 1 base, and 9 bases stayed unmatched. This CDR3 is CSVGGQGSESNQPQHF. The CDR3 coding sequence is TGCAGCGTTGGCGGACAGGGATCTGAGAGCAATCAGCCCCAGCATTTT.

The J gene is TRBJ2-7, the V gene TRBV6-5; unclear D gene. The CDR3 extends over 11 amino acids. V was pared by 7 bases and J by 6 bases, with 10 bases between. Germline assignment: CDR1 MNHEY and CDR2 SVGAGI. DNA for the CDR3: TGTGCCAGCAAAAACTCTGGCGAGCAGTACTTC. Its protein is CASKNSGEQYF.

The DNA of the CDR3 is TGCGCCAGCAGCCCCCGCCGGGACAGAAACAATGAGCAGTTCTTC. Translating gives CASSPRRDRNNEQFF. The chain carries TRBV5-1 and TRBJ2-1; TRBD1 matches 7 bases. Germline V gene data show CDR1 as SGHRS and CDR2 as YFSETQ. Trimming removed 4 bases from V and 5 bases from J; junction bases left unmatched: 9. CDR3 length equals 15 residues.

Written as DNA, the CDR3 is TGTGCCAGTAGTATAGGACTACACTTCGGTGAGCAGTTCTTC. Translating gives CASSIGLHFGEQFF. The chain links TRBV19 to TRBJ2-1, with D possibly TRBD2 on 5 matching bases. Germline V gives CDR1 LNHDA, CDR2 SQIVND (reference sequence). V lost 1 base, J lost 9 bases, and 13 bases lay in between. CDR3 length: 14 amino acids.

This chain joins TRBV5-1 and TRBJ2-2, with TRBD1 as a possible D gene (6 bases). The germline V gene has CDR1 SGHRS and CDR2 YFSETQ. Trimming stripped 3 bases from V and 0 bases from J, with 12 bases between. CDR3 size: 16 residues. The CDR3 nucleotides read TGCGCCAGCAGCTCATACAGGGTCGCGAACACCGGGGAGCTGTTTTTT. This translates into CASSSYRVANTGELFF.

This chain links TRBV28 with TRBJ1-6; D is ambiguous. Trimming left V 10 bases short and J 8 bases short, with 15 bases between. The length of the CDR3 is 13 residues. Germline CDR1 reads MDHEN; CDR2 reads SYDVKM. The CDR3 spells CATGPEVDSPLHF. The CDR3 DNA sequence: TGTGCCACCGGCCCCGAGGTGGATTCACCCCTCCACTTT.

This clone has more than one count but fewer than ten. V usage is TRBV4-1 and J usage is TRBJ1-5; D is ambiguous. Germline values: CDR1 MGHRA, CDR2 YSYEKL. CDR3 size: 17 residues. Between the trimmed V and J ends, which lost 0 bases and 1 base, there was a span of 13 bases. This chain's CDR3 is CASSQELRGRSNQPQHF. DNA for the CDR3: TGCGCCAGCAGCCAAGAATTAAGAGGGCGCAGCAATCAGCCCCAGCATTTT.

This chain joins TRBV19 and TRBJ2-1; no definite D call. Per germline, CDR1 LNHDA and CDR2 SQIVND (reference sequence). V was cut by 4 bases and J by 9 bases, with 13 bases left in between. The CDR3 length is 13 residues. CDR3 in DNA: TGTGCCAGTAGTACCCAGTACAATGGTGAGCAGTTCTTC. Translating gives CASSTQYNGEQFF.

This clone was detected once. This chain links TRBV11-2 with TRBJ1-1; D uncertain. Looked up from germline, CDR1 is SGHAT and CDR2 is FQNNGV. The CDR3 is 13 amino acids. Trimming cost V 0 bases and J 3 bases, with 5 bases left between them. CDR3 region: CASSLDRYTEAFF. The CDR3 nucleotides read TGTGCCAGCAGCTTAGATCGGTACACTGAAGCTTTCTTT.

CDR3 residues: CASSWEAGRYEQYF. The CDR3 region has the DNA TGCGCCAGCAGCTGGGAGGCAGGGAGGTACGAGCAGTACTTC. The V gene is TRBV4-3, the J gene TRBJ2-7, with D perhaps matching TRBD2 (6 bases). Looked up from germline, CDR1 is LGHNA and CDR2 is YSLEER. V was shortened by 5 bases and J by 4 bases, with 15 bases between the two germline ends. The CDR3 sequence is 14 residues long.

This chain connects TRBV7-9 to TRBJ2-3; no definite D call. This CDR3 has 18 amino acids. V lost 2 bases to trimming and J lost 0 bases, with 18 bases between them. Looked up from germline, CDR1 is SEHNR and CDR2 is FQNEAQ (reference sequence). Written as DNA, the CDR3 is TGTGCCAGCAGCTTACAGGCTCGATTCCAGAGTAGCACAGATACGCAGTATTTT. Its protein is CASSLQARFQSSTDTQYF. The variable domain in full, with the rest retrieved from reference TRBV7-9 and TRBJ2-3, is DTGVSQNPRHKITKRGQNVTFRCDPISEHNRLYWYRQTLGQGPEFLTYFQNEAQLEKSRLLSDRFSAERPKGSFSTLEIQRTEQGDSAMYLCASSLQARFQSSTDTQYFGPGTRLTVL.

The V gene is TRBV14, the J gene TRBJ2-7; 8 nucleotides line up with TRBD1. This CDR3 has 15 amino acids. Germline trimming cut 1 base from V and 6 bases from J; bases unmatched to any gene: 8. CDR1 SGHDN and CDR2 FVKESK come from the germline V gene. The CDR3 protein is CASSQGGFQGAEQYF. The CDR3 region has the DNA TGTGCCAGCAGCCAAGGAGGATTCCAGGGGGCCGAGCAGTACTTC.

The chain uses TRBV4-2 and TRBJ1-2, with 8 bases fitting TRBD1. Germline values: CDR1 LGHNA, CDR2 YNFKEQ. CDR3 length: 17 residues. V shed 2 bases, J shed 6 bases, and the junction held 14 bases outside the gene matches. The CDR3 sequence: CASSQLGQGGVENGYTF. Here the CDR3 DNA reads TGTGCCAGCAGCCAACTCGGACAGGGAGGGGTCGAAAATGGCTACACCTTC.

This clone came up a few times. This rearrangement joins TRBV18 to TRBJ2-6; tentative D call: TRBD2 (6 bases). V was clipped by 3 bases and J by 8 bases, with 14 bases between them. Germline V gene lookup returns CDR1 KGHSH and CDR2 LQKENI. The CDR3 contains 15 residues. CDR3 sequence (DNA): TGTGCCAGCTCACCGGTCGGAGGGTTTCCCAACGTCCTGACTTTC. Translated, it gives CASSPVGGFPNVLTF.

This chain connects TRBV5-1 to TRBJ1-1, with 10 nucleotides matching TRBD1. The CDR3 length is 16 residues. Germline V gene data show CDR1 as SGHRS and CDR2 as YFSETQ. The junction had 6 bases not matched to a gene; V was cut back by 4 bases and J by 0 bases. The CDR3, as DNA: TGCGCCAGCAGCGGGGGACAGGGGCGCATGAACACTGAAGCTTTCTTT. Translation: CASSGGQGRMNTEAFF.

The V call is TRBV13, the J call TRBJ1-4, with 7 bases lining up with TRBD1. Germline V gene lookup returns CDR1 PRHDT and CDR2 FYEKMQ (reference sequence). The J segment lost 8 bases and the V segment lost 6 bases, leaving 6 bases of the junction unmatched. The CDR3 extends over 13 amino acids. The CDR3 DNA sequence: TGTGCCAGCAGTCGACAGGGTCGAGAAAAACTGTTTTTT. It yields the protein CASSRQGREKLFF.

This chain uses TRBV29-1 with TRBJ1-2; 7 positions agree with TRBD1. V dropped 7 bases and J dropped 7; count of bases not matched to a gene: 12. There are 13 residues in the CDR3. Germline assignment: CDR1 SQVTM and CDR2 ANQGSEA. The CDR3 reads CSGGGQGVTGYTF. CDR3 sequence (DNA): TGCAGCGGTGGAGGTCAGGGGGTTACTGGCTACACCTTC.